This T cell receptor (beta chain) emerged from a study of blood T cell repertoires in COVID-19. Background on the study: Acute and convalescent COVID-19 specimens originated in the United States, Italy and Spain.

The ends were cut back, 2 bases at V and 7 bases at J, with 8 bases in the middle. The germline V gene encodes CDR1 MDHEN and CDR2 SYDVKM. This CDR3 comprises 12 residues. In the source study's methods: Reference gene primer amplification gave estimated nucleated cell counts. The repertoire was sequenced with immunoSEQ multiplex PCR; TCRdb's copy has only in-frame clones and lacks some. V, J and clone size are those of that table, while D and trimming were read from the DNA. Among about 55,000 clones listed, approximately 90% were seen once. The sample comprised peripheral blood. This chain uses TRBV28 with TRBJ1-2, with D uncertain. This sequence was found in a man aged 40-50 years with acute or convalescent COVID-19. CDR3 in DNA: TGTGCCAGCAGTTTAGGCAGTGGTGGCTACACCTTC. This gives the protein CASSLGSGGYTF.